This T cell receptor beta chain originates from a study of a mutant IDH1 vaccine in newly diagnosed glioma. V was pared by 0 bases and J by 7 bases, with 11 bases between. CDR3 length equals 15 residues. Germline lookup yields CDR1 SGHKS and CDR2 YYEKEE (reference sequence). The data were produced by immunoSEQ multiplex PCR, yet TCRdb's version contains in-frame clones alone and is incomplete. The sample contains 25,000 to 35,000 clones, approximately 80% of which appear only once. Broader study findings: Changes to the top peripheral T cell clonotypes appeared unrelated to pseudoprogression.

As for time point: week 23, last vaccination. Each dose delivered 300 ug of mutant IDH1 20-mer peptide subcutaneously with imiquimod. By share, this clone ranks as medium-sized. The antigen is undetermined. The sequences come from PBMCs, collected from a glioma patient whose treatment included an IDH1 peptide vaccine. The TCR was taken from a woman aged 18-29 years with glioma. The rearrangement links TRBV5-5 to TRBJ1-6; no clear D. CDR3 loop: CASSLAGQENSPLHF. In nucleotides, the CDR3 is TGTGCCAGCAGCTTGGCCGGGCAGGAGAATTCACCCCTCCACTTT.